The 28 T cell receptor beta chains presented below share a single source sample, sequenced in a study of blood T cell repertoires in COVID-19. Clones were read by immunoSEQ multiplex PCR, and TCRdb kept only the in-frame ones, dropping some. The table lists a few hundred thousand clones, 70% to 80% of them singletons. Specimen: peripheral blood. These receptor sequences come from a woman older than 75 with acute or convalescent COVID-19.

The chain has TRBV3-1 (or the pseudogene TRBV3-2) and TRBJ2-1, with 9 nucleotides matching TRBD2. This CDR3 comprises 16 residues. Germline CDR1 is LGHDT and CDR2 is YNNKEL (reference sequence). V was pared by 0 bases and J by 4 bases, with 4 bases of the junction left unmatched. CDR3 protein: CASSQDLAGFYNEQFF. Here the CDR3 DNA reads TGTGCCAGCAGCCAAGACCTAGCGGGATTTTACAATGAGCAGTTCTTC.

The chain is built from TRBV3-1 (or the pseudogene TRBV3-2) and TRBJ2-3; 7 nucleotides align to TRBD2. The CDR3 runs 16 residues. The germline gives CDR1 LGHDT, CDR2 YNNKEL (reference sequence). V shed 4 bases and J 2 bases; nucleotides not matched to a gene: 9. The CDR3 spells CASSPRAGLTTDTQYF. The CDR3 DNA is TGTGCCAGCAGCCCGAGAGCGGGGTTGACCACAGATACGCAGTATTTT.

This clone was seen only a few times. The rearrangement uses TRBV7-2 and TRBJ2-7; D is ambiguous. V was clipped by 1 base and J by 1 base, with 11 bases between them. CDR3 size: 15 residues. Germline V gene sequence: CDR1 SGHTA, CDR2 FQGNSA. The CDR3 spells CASSLESGRSYEQYF. The CDR3, as DNA: TGTGCCAGCAGCTTAGAGTCGGGTAGGTCCTACGAGCAGTACTTC. The variable domain in full, completed from reference TRBV7-2 and TRBJ2-7, reads GAGVSQSPSNKVTEKGKDVELRCDPISGHTALYWYRQSLGQGLEFLIYFQGNSAPDKSGLPSDRFSAERTGGSVSTLTIQRTQQEDSAVYLCASSLESGRSYEQYFGPGTRLTVT.

This chain joins TRBV30 and TRBJ2-1; 7 positions agree with TRBD2. This CDR3 region has 16 residues. Unmatched junction bases numbered 14, after V lost 2 bases and J lost 7 bases. Germline CDR1 and CDR2: GTSNPN and SVGIG (reference sequence). The CDR3 reads CAWSRLAGEVGNEQFF. The CDR3 DNA is TGTGCCTGGAGTCGACTCGCGGGAGAGGTTGGAAATGAGCAGTTCTTC.

The V call is TRBV28, the J call TRBJ1-5; no reliable D call. The germline V and J ends were trimmed by 6 bases and 0 bases, with 18 bases remaining between them. This CDR3 region has 17 residues. The germline V gene encodes CDR1 MDHEN and CDR2 SYDVKM. CDR3 nucleotides: TGTGCCAGCAGACCCCGGAAGGGAGGATCTAGCAATCAGCCCCAGCATTTT. Its translation is CASRPRKGGSSNQPQHF.

V gene TRBV6-5 combines with J gene TRBJ2-7, with 14 bases fitting TRBD2. The CDR3 loop spans 16 amino acids. CDR1 is MNHEY, CDR2 SVGAGI, per germline. J was trimmed by 5 bases and V by 1 base; bases with no gene match: 4. As DNA, the CDR3 is TGTGCCAGCAGTTACTTAGGGACTAGCGGGAGCAACGAGCAGTACTTC. It codes for CASSYLGTSGSNEQYF.

J is TRBJ1-5 and V is TRBV6-2 or TRBV6-3, with D unclear. V lost 0 bases and J lost 0, with 15 bases in between. The CDR3 extends over 18 amino acids. Germline V lookup: CDR1 MNHEY, CDR2 SVGEGT. CDR3 protein: CASSYSRGKGYSNQPQHF. The CDR3 DNA is TGTGCCAGCAGTTACTCGAGAGGGAAGGGATATAGCAATCAGCCCCAGCATTTT.

The gene calls are TRBV24-1 and TRBJ1-2, with D possibly matching TRBD1 (5 bases). V was cut by 3 bases and J by 3 bases, with 10 bases left in between. From germline, CDR1 is KGHDR and CDR2 SFDVKD. This CDR3 has 14 amino acids. The CDR3 loop reads CATSDAKTDYGYTF. Written as DNA, the CDR3 is TGTGCCACCAGTGATGCCAAGACAGACTATGGCTACACCTTC.

This clone is a singleton in its sample. The chain's CDR3 is CASSKTTGGEQYF. CDR3 nucleotides: TGTGCCAGTAGTAAAACGACAGGGGGCGAGCAGTACTTC. The rearrangement uses TRBV19 and TRBJ2-7, with 9 positions matching TRBD1. CDR1 is LNHDA, CDR2 SQIVND, per germline (reference sequence). CDR3 length: 13 residues. Germline trimming cut 4 bases from V and 6 bases from J; bases unmatched to any gene: 4.

The genes are TRBV19 and TRBJ2-7, with 11 bases that match TRBD1. The germline CDR1 and CDR2 sequences are LNHDA and SQIVND (reference sequence). The CDR3 runs 14 residues. The V gene end was trimmed by 3 bases and the J gene end by 3 bases; junction bases not matched to a gene: 1. The CDR3 region has the DNA TGTGCCAGTAGTATGGGACAGGGGGTCTACGAGCAGTACTTC. Its translation: CASSMGQGVYEQYF.

The chain recombines TRBV19 with TRBJ1-2; possible D gene TRBD1, 5 bases. V lost 1 base, J lost 7 bases, and 19 bases lay in between. Germline CDR1 reads LNHDA; CDR2 reads SQIVND (reference sequence). CDR3 length: 16 amino acids. CDR3 amino acids: CASSIVRGPTFFGYTF. The CDR3 nucleotides read TGTGCCAGTAGTATAGTAAGGGGCCCGACCTTTTTTGGCTACACCTTC.

The chain joins TRBV5-1 to TRBJ2-1, with 7 bases aligning to TRBD2. Germline V gene data show CDR1 as SGHRS and CDR2 as YFSETQ. Trimming took 0 bases from V and 2 from J; bases not matched to a gene: 2. The CDR3 runs to 15 residues. DNA for the CDR3: TGCGCCAGCAGCTTGGGCCGGGAGGCCTACAATGAGCAGTTCTTC. It codes for CASSLGREAYNEQFF. The variable domain in full, completed from reference TRBV5-1 and TRBJ2-1, reads KAGVTQTPRYLIKTRGQQVTLSCSPISGHRSVSWYQQTPGQGLQFLFEYFSETQRNKGNFPGRFSGRQFSNSRSEMNVSTLELGDSALYLCASSLGREAYNEQFFGPGTRLTVL.

The V call is TRBV19, the J call TRBJ2-7; possibly TRBD2 for D (5 bases). This CDR3 spans 15 amino acids. V was shortened by 3 bases and J by 2 bases, with 14 bases between the two germline ends. In germline, CDR1 is LNHDA, CDR2 SQIVND (reference sequence). CDR3 in DNA: TGTGCCAGTAGTATGGTCGGGGAGCTCCCCTACGAGCAGTACTTC. Amino acids: CASSMVGELPYEQYF.

The V and J genes are TRBV4-1 and TRBJ2-2; 7 positions agree with TRBD1. The length of the CDR3 is 15 residues. The J segment lost 5 bases and the V segment lost 5 bases, leaving 8 bases of the junction unmatched. Germline lookup yields CDR1 MGHRA and CDR2 YSYEKL. CDR3 loop: CASSYQGVRTGELFF. CDR3 nucleotide sequence: TGCGCCAGCAGCTACCAGGGGGTTCGGACCGGGGAGCTGTTTTTT.

Only a few counts were recorded for this clone. This chain uses TRBV6-1 with TRBJ1-4; the match to TRBD1 covers 8 bases. Germline V gene sequence: CDR1 MNHNS, CDR2 SASEGT. Trimming took 4 bases from V and 0 from J; bases not matched to a gene: 7. The CDR3 is 17 amino acids. The CDR3 sequence: CASSGDRRQSTNEKLFF. As DNA, the CDR3 is TGTGCCAGCAGTGGGGACAGGAGACAATCAACTAATGAAAAACTGTTTTTT.

J is TRBJ1-5 and V is TRBV20-1; weak D call: TRBD1 (5 bases). The ends were cut back, 3 bases at V and 4 bases at J, with 10 bases in the middle. CDR1 is DFQATT, CDR2 SNEGSKA, per germline (reference sequence). The CDR3 runs 13 residues. Here the CDR3 reads CSASFGGNQPQHF. CDR3 bases: TGCAGTGCTAGTTTCGGGGGTAATCAGCCCCAGCATTTT.

This chain links TRBV5-5 with TRBJ1-2; D is unclear. The CDR3 has 14 residues. Germline loops: CDR1 SGHKS, CDR2 YYEKEE (reference sequence). Trimming pared 2 bases from V and 2 bases from J, leaving 10 bases between. This CDR3 is CASSFSEKNYGYTF. CDR3 sequence (DNA): TGTGCCAGCAGCTTCTCGGAGAAAAACTATGGCTACACCTTC.

The V call is TRBV7-6, the J call TRBJ2-1; D gene uncertain. Trimming shortened V by 2 bases and J by 9 bases, and 14 bases separated the two germline ends. The CDR3 length is 14 residues. Per germline, CDR1 SGHVS and CDR2 FNYEAQ. The CDR3: CASSLPLQSAEQFF. The CDR3 nucleotides read TGTGCCAGCAGCTTACCCCTACAAAGCGCTGAGCAGTTCTTC.

About this clone itself: This sample also contains other DNA sequences that code for the same CDR3. The J gene is TRBJ2-1, the V gene TRBV11-2; no clear D gene. Germline V CDR1 and CDR2: SGHAT, FQNNGV. The CDR3 length is 13 residues. Trimming took off 0 bases at V and 7 bases at J, with 7 bases between the two ends. The CDR3 here is CASSLDRVNEQFF. The CDR3 bases are TGTGCCAGCAGCTTAGATCGGGTGAATGAGCAGTTCTTC.

V is TRBV19 and J is TRBJ1-1; D gene ambiguous. The germline V gene encodes CDR1 LNHDA and CDR2 SQIVND (reference sequence). V lost 2 bases and J 1 base, leaving 8 bases between the germline ends. CDR3 length: 14 amino acids. DNA for the CDR3: TGTGCCAGTAGTATAATGGGCAGGAACACTGAAGCTTTCTTT. Translating it yields CASSIMGRNTEAFF.

This clone was seen at least ten times. The chain combines TRBV5-4 with TRBJ2-1; D is unresolved. The V gene's germline CDR1 is SGHNT and CDR2 YYREEE (reference sequence). The CDR3 has 13 amino acids. The V end lost 3 bases, the J end lost 3 bases, and 7 bases lay between the germline ends. The CDR3 DNA reads as TGTGCCAGCAGCTCCATTGTCTACAATGAGCAGTTCTTC. Amino acid sequence: CASSSIVYNEQFF.

The rearrangement joins TRBV7-2 to TRBJ2-1; D is ambiguous. CDR1 is SGHTA, CDR2 FQGNSA, per germline. V gave up 0 bases and J gave up 0 bases, with 6 bases separating them. The CDR3 spans 15 residues. The CDR3 loop reads CASSLAADSYNEQFF. The CDR3 bases are TGTGCCAGCAGCTTAGCGGCGGACTCCTACAATGAGCAGTTCTTC. Full variable domain (rest looked up from reference TRBV7-2 and TRBJ2-1): GAGVSQSPSNKVTEKGKDVELRCDPISGHTALYWYRQSLGQGLEFLIYFQGNSAPDKSGLPSDRFSAERTGGSVSTLTIQRTQQEDSAVYLCASSLAADSYNEQFFGPGTRLTVL.

This clone appeared once. The genes are TRBV19 and TRBJ2-6; D is unresolved. The CDR3 runs 15 residues. The germline gives CDR1 LNHDA, CDR2 SQIVND (reference sequence). The germline V and J ends were trimmed by 4 bases and 2 bases, with 9 bases remaining between them. The CDR3 reads CASSNLDAGANVLTF. In nucleotides, the CDR3 is TGTGCCAGTAGTAACCTAGATGCTGGGGCCAACGTCCTGACTTTC. Together with reference TRBV19 and TRBJ2-6, the CDR3 gives the full variable domain: DGGITQSPKYLFRKEGQNVTLSCEQNLNHDAMYWYRQDPGQGLRLIYYSQIVNDFQKGDIAEGYSVSREKKESFPLTVTSAQKNPTAFYLCASSNLDAGANVLTFGAGSRLTVL.

The V and J genes are TRBV19 and TRBJ2-2; D not resolved. V dropped 6 bases and J dropped 4 bases, with 6 bases sitting between them. CDR3 length: 12 amino acids. Germline V gene sequence: CDR1 LNHDA, CDR2 SQIVND (reference sequence). Here the CDR3 DNA reads TGTGCCAGTAGGCGGCCCACCGGGGAGCTGTTTTTT. This gives the protein CASRRPTGELFF.

This rearrangement joins TRBV9 to TRBJ2-1, with 10 bases lining up with TRBD2. The CDR3 consists of 16 residues. Germline trimming cut 4 bases from V and 0 bases from J; bases unmatched to any gene: 4. Germline lookup yields CDR1 SGDLS and CDR2 YYNGEE. DNA of the CDR3: TGTGCCAGCAGCTCACGGACTAGCGGCTCCTACAATGAGCAGTTCTTC. Amino acids: CASSSRTSGSYNEQFF.

This sequence joins TRBV6-5 and TRBJ1-1, with D possibly being TRBD1 (6 bases). The CDR3 length is 15 residues. Germline V gives CDR1 MNHEY, CDR2 SVGAGI. V lost 6 bases to trimming and J lost 1 base, with 15 bases between them. The DNA for the CDR3 is TGTGCCAGCAGGACACAGGGTACCAAGAACACTGAAGCTTTCTTT. This sequence encodes CASRTQGTKNTEAFF.

The chain links TRBV27 to TRBJ1-5, with TRBD1 identical over 7 bases. The V gene end was trimmed by 6 bases and the J gene end by 2 bases; junction bases not matched to a gene: 7. The CDR3 is 15 amino acids. The germline gives CDR1 MNHEY, CDR2 SMNVEV (reference sequence). This CDR3 reads CASRRQGMGNQPQHF. CDR3 bases: TGTGCCAGCAGACGACAGGGAATGGGCAATCAGCCCCAGCATTTT.

This clone was observed once. The genes are TRBV18 and TRBJ2-1; D gene uncertain. The CDR3 has 12 residues. Germline loops: CDR1 KGHSH, CDR2 LQKENI. The V end lost 6 bases, the J end lost 9 bases, and 12 bases lay between the germline ends. The CDR3 spells CASSPTRSEQFF. CDR3 in DNA: TGTGCCAGCTCTCCAACTCGGAGTGAGCAGTTCTTC.